The 32 T cell receptor beta chains presented below share a single source sample, sequenced in a study of CD8 T cells in ankylosing spondylitis. Study conclusions and caveats: Seemingly characteristic of ankylosing spondylitis blood was a TCR beta motif consisting of about 8 highly homologous variants.

MiXCR, applied by TCRdb to the 5' RACE reads, yields one record per CDR3 protein. The sample lists fewer than 400,000 distinct CDR3 sequences; around 24% were seen once. What these receptors recognize is not known. Material: blood, either unsorted or a sorted T cell fraction (not recorded which). These receptors all come from a male donor with ankylosing spondylitis.

The V and J genes are TRBV11-2 and TRBJ2-1; D is unclear. V gave up 0 bases and J gave up 11 bases, with 11 bases separating them. Germline CDR1 is SGHAT and CDR2 is FQNNGV. The CDR3 extends over 13 amino acids. In DNA, the CDR3 is TGTGCCAGCAGCTTAGATCCTGCGAGACAGCAGTTCTTC. It encodes CASSLDPARQQFF.

The chain employs TRBV2 and TRBJ2-7, with D perhaps matching TRBD2 (5 bases). Per the germline V gene, CDR1 is SNHLY and CDR2 is FYNNEI. Trimming left V 4 bases short and J 9 bases short, with 19 bases between. This CDR3 region has 14 residues. DNA of the CDR3: TGTGCCAGCAGTGGAACGCCCCTGGCGGGCGGGCAGTACTTC. Translated, it gives CASSGTPLAGGQYF. Drawing the rest from reference TRBV2 and TRBJ2-7, the complete variable domain is EPEVTQTPSHQVTQMGQEVILRCVPISNHLYFYWYRQILGQKVEFLVSFYNNEISEKSEIFDDQFSVERPDGSNFTLKIRSTKLEDSAMYFCASSGTPLAGGQYFGPGTRLTVT.

This clonotype has a handful of counts. The gene calls are TRBV29-1 and TRBJ2-2; D gene ambiguous. The germline gives CDR1 SQVTM, CDR2 ANQGSEA. Trimming removed 4 bases at V and 1 base at J, with 7 bases between. CDR3 length: 13 residues. The CDR3 DNA reads TGCAGCGTTGCTGGAATGAACACCGGGGAGCTGTTTTTT. Its translation: CSVAGMNTGELFF.

This clonotype has ten or more counts. CDR3 in amino acids: CASESGPYNEQFF. The DNA for the CDR3 is TGTGCCAGCGAAAGCGGCCCATACAATGAGCAGTTCTTC. This chain connects TRBV12-3 or TRBV12-4 to TRBJ2-1; the D gene is possibly TRBD2 (5 bases). This CDR3 has 13 residues. V gave up 8 bases and J gave up 4 bases, with 12 bases separating them.

The genes are TRBV29-1 and TRBJ2-3; D uncertain. The CDR3 extends over 12 amino acids. Trimming took off 0 bases at V and 4 bases at J, with 5 bases between the two ends. Germline V gives CDR1 SQVTM, CDR2 ANQGSEA. The CDR3 DNA reads TGCAGCGTTGAAGATCTGCCAGATACGCAGTATTTT. This codes for CSVEDLPDTQYF.

This clonotype was counted once. The chain employs TRBV5-1 and TRBJ1-1; D may be TRBD1 (5 bases). Germline V gene lookup returns CDR1 SGHRS and CDR2 YFSETQ. The CDR3 is 14 residues long. V lost 7 bases, J lost 1 base, and 14 bases lay in between. In nucleotides, the CDR3 is TGCGCCAGCTCCACTGCAGGGCGGAACACTGAAGCTTTCTTT. It translates to CASSTAGRNTEAFF.

This clonotype has more than one count but fewer than ten. The chain is built from TRBV12-5 and TRBJ2-4, with D perhaps matching TRBD1 or TRBD2 (5 bases each). CDR1 is LGHNT and CDR2 is FRNRAP in the germline V gene. V shed 7 bases and J shed 9 bases, with 25 bases lying between them. The CDR3 has 16 amino acids. The CDR3 DNA sequence: TGTGCTAGTGCCCTACTGGGGGTGGCAGGGATTGGCATTCAGTACTTC. Translated, it gives CASALLGVAGIGIQYF.

This chain connects TRBV3-1 to TRBJ2-7, with D perhaps TRBD2 (5 bases). The CDR3 totals 16 residues. V was cut by 0 bases and J by 6 bases, with 18 bases left in between. From germline, CDR1 is LGHDT and CDR2 YNNKEL (reference sequence). Written as DNA, the CDR3 is TGTGCCAGCAGCCAAGATCACACAAGGAGGTTTTCCGAGCAGTACTTC. Residues: CASSQDHTRRFSEQYF.

This chain uses TRBV19 with TRBJ1-2, with D maybe TRBD1 (5 bases). From germline, CDR1 is LNHDA and CDR2 SQIVND (reference sequence). This CDR3 has 13 amino acids. The CDR3 nucleotides are TGTGCTTCCCGAGGCCCAGGGAGTTATGGCTACACCTTC. The encoded protein is CASRGPGSYGYTF.

This clonotype turned up a few times. V gene TRBV10-3 combines with J gene TRBJ2-1; TRBD2 agrees at 12 bases. Per the germline V gene, CDR1 is ENHRY and CDR2 is SYGVKD. V dropped 10 bases and J dropped 8; count of bases not matched to a gene: 6. CDR3 length equals 13 residues. CDR3 region: CAKLAGGFYEQFF. The CDR3 nucleotides are TGTGCCAAACTAGCGGGAGGATTCTATGAGCAGTTCTTC.

The chain couples TRBV2 to TRBJ2-1; 8 bases are a match to TRBD2. The trim removed 6 bases at V and 8 bases at J, leaving 12 bases unmatched. This CDR3 has 15 amino acids. Germline CDR1 SNHLY, CDR2 FYNNEI. The CDR3 nucleotides are TGTGCCAGCAGACTCACTAGCGGTGTGGGAGATGAGCAGTTCTTC. This sequence encodes CASRLTSGVGDEQFF. Filled out from reference TRBV2 and TRBJ2-1, the complete variable domain reads EPEVTQTPSHQVTQMGQEVILRCVPISNHLYFYWYRQILGQKVEFLVSFYNNEISEKSEIFDDQFSVERPDGSNFTLKIRSTKLEDSAMYFCASRLTSGVGDEQFFGPGTRLTVL.

The chain employs TRBV12-3 or TRBV12-4 and TRBJ2-7; D uncertain. Trimming removed 7 bases at V and 1 base at J, with 14 bases between. This CDR3 region has 14 residues. The CDR3 DNA reads TGTGCCAGCACCTTAGGGCAAATATCCTACGAGCAGTACTTC. Its protein product is CASTLGQISYEQYF.

The chain combines TRBV6-1 with TRBJ1-6; 10 bases fit TRBD1. Germline trimming cut 7 bases from V and 7 bases from J; bases unmatched to any gene: 7. The CDR3 spans 15 residues. Germline assignment: CDR1 MNHNS and CDR2 SASEGT. The CDR3 protein is CASTRGGQGNSPLHF. CDR3 DNA: TGTGCCAGCACCCGGGGGGGACAGGGGAATTCACCCCTCCACTTT.

The chain couples TRBV24-1 to TRBJ2-1, with D tentatively TRBD2 (6 bases). The CDR3 has 15 amino acids. Germline V lookup: CDR1 KGHDR, CDR2 SFDVKD. The V end was cut by 3 bases, the J end by 9 bases, with 17 bases between. As DNA, the CDR3 is TGTGCCACCAGTGATGTCGGGACTCGAGGGTTTGAGCAGTTCTTC. Translating gives CATSDVGTRGFEQFF.

This clonotype was counted ten times or more. The CDR3 loop reads CASSQGGASYEQYF. The CDR3 DNA reads TGTGCCAGCAGCCAAGGCGGGGCATCCTACGAGCAGTACTTC. The V and J genes are TRBV4-2 and TRBJ2-7, with a tentative D call TRBD2 (6 bases). Germline V gene lookup returns CDR1 LGHNA and CDR2 YNFKEQ. The CDR3 contains 14 residues. The V end lost 1 base, the J end lost 1 base, and 8 bases lay between the germline ends.

This clonotype was seen ten or more times. The V and J genes are TRBV20-1 and TRBJ2-7; 9 bases fit TRBD1. J lost 4 bases, V lost 4 bases, and 8 bases had no gene match. Germline values: CDR1 DFQATT, CDR2 SNEGSKA (reference sequence). This CDR3 region has 14 residues. The CDR3 DNA follows: TGCAGTGCTAAACCGGGACAGGGTGGTTACGAGCAGTACTTC. As protein: CSAKPGQGGYEQYF.

The chain has TRBV5-6 and TRBJ1-5; D ambiguous. CDR1 and CDR2 from the germline V gene are SGHDT and YYEEEE. Trimming left V 2 bases short and J 1 base short, with 13 bases between. This CDR3 region has 16 residues. In DNA, the CDR3 is TGTGCCAGCAGCTTAGGAGGATTCGTGAGCAATCAGCCCCAGCATTTT. Its translation: CASSLGGFVSNQPQHF.

The chain uses TRBV7-9 and TRBJ2-1; 8 bases agree with TRBD2. The CDR3 has 14 residues. Trimming at V came to 5 bases and at J to 9 bases, leaving 9 bases not matched to a gene. CDR1 and CDR2 (germline): SEHNR, FQNEAQ (reference sequence). Here the CDR3 DNA reads TGTGCCAGCAGCCCCAGGCTAGCGGGTAGTGAGCAGTTCTTC. Its translation: CASSPRLAGSEQFF.

This chain uses TRBV12-3 or TRBV12-4 with TRBJ1-2; TRBD1 matches 7 bases. The CDR3 has 13 residues. V was clipped by 6 bases and J by 8 bases; unmatched bases: 9. CDR3 bases: TGTGCCAGCAGGACCGGGACAGCGTCCGGCTACACCTTC. Translation: CASRTGTASGYTF.

J is TRBJ1-2 and V is TRBV12-3 or TRBV12-4; tentatively, D is TRBD1 (5 bases). Trimming took 5 bases from V and 3 from J, leaving 16 bases between them. The CDR3 consists of 15 residues. The CDR3, as DNA: TGTGCCAGCAGTCCAGGGACGATAGGTGACTATGGCTACACCTTC. Translated: CASSPGTIGDYGYTF.

This rearrangement joins TRBV5-1 to TRBJ2-7; 9 bases are a match to TRBD2. The CDR3 loop spans 15 amino acids. Germline V gene lookup returns CDR1 SGHRS and CDR2 YFSETQ. J was trimmed by 5 bases and V by 0 bases; bases with no gene match: 6. This chain's CDR3 is CASSLDGGRGDEQYF. CDR3 nucleotide sequence: TGCGCCAGCAGCTTGGATGGCGGGAGGGGCGACGAGCAGTACTTC. The whole variable domain, filled in from reference TRBV5-1 and TRBJ2-7, reads KAGVTQTPRYLIKTRGQQVTLSCSPISGHRSVSWYQQTPGQGLQFLFEYFSETQRNKGNFPGRFSGRQFSNSRSEMNVSTLELGDSALYLCASSLDGGRGDEQYFGPGTRLTVT.

V is TRBV2 and J is TRBJ2-1; the match to TRBD2 covers 8 bases. The CDR3 is 15 residues long. J lost 4 bases, V lost 8 bases, and 10 bases had no gene match. Germline-derived CDR1 and CDR2 are SNHLY and FYNNEI. The DNA of the CDR3 is TGTGCCAGCGGCGGGGGGCTAGCAGGGTACAATGAGCAGTTCTTC. Its translation: CASGGGLAGYNEQFF.

In regard to this clonotype: The junction departs from germline at one end; a sequencing error may be responsible. This sequence joins TRBV7-7 and TRBJ2-1, with 9 bases fitting TRBD2. Looked up from germline, CDR1 is SSHAT and CDR2 is FNYEAQ (reference sequence). This CDR3 comprises 14 residues. The CDR3, as DNA: TGTGCTAGCAGCTTAGCGGGAGAGTGGGATGAGCAGTTCTTC. It codes for CASSLAGEWDEQFF. Full variable domain (outside the CDR3, taken from reference TRBV7-7 and TRBJ2-1): GAGVSQSPRYKVTKRGQDVTLRCDPISSHATLYWYQQALGQGPEFLTYFNYEAQPDKSGLPSDRFSAERPEGSISTLTIQRTEQRDSAMYRCASSLAGEWDEQFFGPGTRLTVL.

This clonotype was picked up a small number of times. This chain links TRBV5-1 with TRBJ2-7; maybe TRBD2 (6 bases). V lost 0 bases and J 2 bases, leaving 15 bases between the germline ends. Germline assignment: CDR1 SGHRS and CDR2 YFSETQ. The CDR3 length is 16 residues. CDR3 protein: CASSLGRGTLAYEQYF. Here the CDR3 DNA reads TGCGCCAGCAGCTTGGGCCGTGGGACTCTGGCCTACGAGCAGTACTTC.

This chain links TRBV5-1 with TRBJ1-1; D is ambiguous. The CDR3 extends over 17 amino acids. V lost 4 bases to trimming and J lost 1 base, with 20 bases between them. The germline gives CDR1 SGHRS, CDR2 YFSETQ. CDR3 nucleotide sequence: TGCGCCAGCAGCCCGAGCTCCCGATCTCATGGGAACACTGAAGCTTTCTTT. Amino acids: CASSPSSRSHGNTEAFF.

This clonotype has only a few counts. The rearrangement links TRBV5-1 to TRBJ2-1; D is ambiguous. Germline V gives CDR1 SGHRS, CDR2 YFSETQ. V was pared by 2 bases and J by 5 bases, with 14 bases between. The CDR3 length is 15 residues. Here the CDR3 DNA reads TGCGCCAGCAGCTTTGACCTCCCTTGGCACAATGAGCAGTTCTTC. It specifies CASSFDLPWHNEQFF.

V is TRBV24-1 and J is TRBJ2-1; tentative D call: TRBD1 (6 bases). CDR1 and CDR2 (germline): KGHDR, SFDVKD. The CDR3 length is 14 residues. Trimming cost V 3 bases and J 8 bases, with 13 bases left between them. DNA of the CDR3: TGTGCCACCAGTGATAACAACAGGGCCGATGAGCAGTTCTTC. It translates to CATSDNNRADEQFF.

Turning to this clonotype: Its ends do not fully match the called genes, so a read error is possible. The rearrangement uses TRBV20-1 and TRBJ2-1; 10 bases match TRBD2. The germline CDR1 and CDR2 sequences are DFQATT and SNEGSKA (reference sequence). The CDR3 consists of 15 residues. The CDR3 spells CSASSGRASYNKQFF. In DNA, the CDR3 is TGCAGTGCTAGCAGCGGGAGGGCTTCCTACAATAAGCAGTTCTTC.

The chain uses TRBV6-1 and TRBJ2-3, with D hard to call. The germline CDR1 and CDR2 sequences are MNHNS and SASEGT. V dropped 4 bases and J dropped 3 bases, with 8 bases sitting between them. There are 13 residues in the CDR3. The CDR3 loop reads CASSAGRTDTQYF. CDR3 nucleotides: TGTGCCAGCAGTGCAGGACGGACAGATACGCAGTATTTT.

This clonotype was recorded at least ten times. The J gene is TRBJ2-1, the V gene TRBV13; 11 bases map to TRBD2. The CDR3 is 16 amino acids. Germline CDR1 is PRHDT and CDR2 is FYEKMQ (reference sequence). J was trimmed by 7 bases and V by 1 base; bases with no gene match: 6. CDR3 amino acids: CASSLVTSGSRNEQFF. DNA for the CDR3: TGTGCCAGCAGCTTAGTCACTAGCGGGAGTCGAAATGAGCAGTTCTTC.

This chain uses TRBV9 with TRBJ2-2; no reliable D call. The CDR3 extends over 15 amino acids. V lost 0 bases to trimming and J lost 5 bases, with 11 bases between them. From germline, CDR1 is SGDLS and CDR2 YYNGEE. The chain's CDR3 is CASSVVDIVTGELFF. CDR3 coding DNA: TGTGCCAGCAGCGTAGTGGATATTGTAACCGGGGAGCTGTTTTTT.

The rearrangement links TRBV12-3 or TRBV12-4 to TRBJ2-7, with a tentative D call TRBD1 (6 bases). This CDR3 comprises 16 residues. V was shortened by 6 bases and J by 3 bases, with 21 bases between the two germline ends. The CDR3 DNA reads as TGTGCCAGCAGCCTTTGGGGGCCCCCGGTTGGCTACGAGCAGTACTTC. This encodes CASSLWGPPVGYEQYF.